The 14 T cell receptor beta chains reported below all come from one sample, sequenced in a study of T cell responses to AZD1222 COVID-19 vaccine. Here immunoSEQ multiplex PCR was the method, and the copy in TCRdb shows in-frame clones only, minus some. The sample includes about 70,000 clones, 90% of them seen just once. The sequencing here drew on peripheral blood, taken 28 days after the second AZD1222 dose. These receptors all stem from an adult who received the AZD1222 COVID-19 vaccine.

The chain has TRBV6-5 and TRBJ2-2, with 7 bases matching TRBD1. CDR1 is MNHEY and CDR2 is SVGAGI in the germline V gene. CDR3 size: 16 residues. The ends lost 4 bases at V and 7 bases at J; junction bases unmatched: 12. CDR3 bases: TGTGCCAGCAGTTCCGGGACAGTGCTTATGATCGGGGAGCTGTTTTTT. Translation gives CASSSGTVLMIGELFF.

This chain uses TRBV6-6 with TRBJ2-2; D not certain. Germline V gene data show CDR1 as MNHNY and CDR2 as SVGAGI (reference sequence). CDR3 length: 16 residues. V was shortened by 5 bases and J by 0 bases, with 13 bases between the two germline ends. This chain's CDR3 is CASSHLAASNTGELFF. The DNA for the CDR3 is TGTGCCAGCAGTCACCTGGCTGCCTCGAACACCGGGGAGCTGTTTTTT.

The rearrangement links TRBV12-3 or TRBV12-4 to TRBJ1-1; D possibly corresponds to TRBD1 (5 bases). CDR3 size: 13 residues. Deletions cut 3 bases from V and 4 bases from J, with 9 bases between. The CDR3 coding sequence is TGTGCCAGCAGTTTTACAGGTGGCACTGAAGCTTTCTTT. Its protein product is CASSFTGGTEAFF.

In its sample, this clone was seen once. V is TRBV2 and J is TRBJ1-5, with D tentatively TRBD1 (5 bases). This CDR3 comprises 16 residues. The germline V gene encodes CDR1 SNHLY and CDR2 FYNNEI. Trimming shortened V by 8 bases and J by 0 bases, and 17 bases separated the two germline ends. The CDR3 nucleotides are TGTGCCAGCCGCGACAGTGCCCTTCATAGCAATCAGCCCCAGCATTTT. This encodes CASRDSALHSNQPQHF.

This chain uses TRBV11-3 with TRBJ1-1, with 9 positions matching TRBD1. Germline lookup yields CDR1 SGHNT and CDR2 YENEEA. CDR3 size: 16 residues. The junction had 4 bases not matched to a gene; V was cut back by 1 base and J by 1 base. As DNA, the CDR3 is TGTGCCAGCAGCTTAGGGGGGGACAGGGAGAACACTGAAGCTTTCTTT. It codes for CASSLGGDRENTEAFF.

The chain carries TRBV18 and TRBJ1-1; TRBD1 might be the D (6 bases). V gave up 5 bases and J gave up 6 bases, with 13 bases separating them. CDR1 KGHSH and CDR2 LQKENI come from the germline V gene. This CDR3 is built from 13 residues. CDR3 sequence reads: CASSDSTGPEAFF. In DNA form, the CDR3 reads TGTGCCAGCTCAGATTCGACAGGTCCTGAAGCTTTCTTT.

The chain employs TRBV10-3 and TRBJ1-1, with D maybe TRBD1 (5 bases). In germline, CDR1 is ENHRY, CDR2 SYGVKD. The germline V and J ends were trimmed by 6 bases and 1 base, with 15 bases remaining between them. This CDR3 has 15 amino acids. The DNA of the CDR3 is TGTGCCATCAGACGCGTTACGGGGGAGAACACTGAAGCTTTCTTT. Protein: CAIRRVTGENTEAFF.

The chain has TRBV12-3 or TRBV12-4 and TRBJ2-1; unclear D gene. Deletions cut 3 bases from V and 2 bases from J, with 5 bases between. The CDR3 runs to 13 residues. The CDR3 DNA reads as TGTGCCAGCAGTTTTTTAGCCTACAATGAGCAGTTCTTC. It specifies CASSFLAYNEQFF.

The chain joins TRBV29-1 to TRBJ1-2, with 12 bases aligning to TRBD1. V shed 5 bases and J 7 bases; nucleotides not matched to a gene: 5. CDR3 length: 13 residues. Germline values: CDR1 SQVTM, CDR2 ANQGSEA. CDR3 bases: TGCAGCGTTCAGGGACAGGGGGCGAGTGGCTACACCTTC. It yields the protein CSVQGQGASGYTF.

This rearrangement joins TRBV10-3 to TRBJ2-3; TRBD2 aligns across 10 bases. V dropped 7 bases and J dropped 1; count of bases not matched to a gene: 5. The CDR3 is made up of 15 amino acids. Germline CDR1 and CDR2: ENHRY and SYGVKD. DNA of the CDR3: TGTGCCATCACCCTTGGGACTAGCGGCACAGATACGCAGTATTTT. Protein product: CAITLGTSGTDTQYF.

The V gene is TRBV7-9, the J gene TRBJ1-2; no clear D gene. CDR1 is SEHNR, CDR2 FQNEAQ, per germline (reference sequence). The V gene lost 5 bases and the J gene lost 6 bases, with 19 bases spanning the gap. The CDR3 is 15 residues long. The CDR3 bases are TGTGCCAGCAGCCCACCTCGAGCATGGGCGGATGGCTACACCTTC. It yields the protein CASSPPRAWADGYTF. The full variable domain, its missing parts supplied by reference TRBV7-9 and TRBJ1-2, is DTGVSQNPRHKITKRGQNVTFRCDPISEHNRLYWYRQTLGQGPEFLTYFQNEAQLEKSRLLSDRFSAERPKGSFSTLEIQRTEQGDSAMYLCASSPPRAWADGYTFGSGTRLTVV.

V and J are TRBV29-1 and TRBJ1-1; tentative D call: TRBD1 (6 bases). CDR3 length: 14 amino acids. The germline V and J ends were trimmed by 6 bases and 3 bases, with 17 bases remaining between them. Germline values: CDR1 SQVTM, CDR2 ANQGSEA. CDR3 DNA sequence: TGCAGCGTGACCGGGGGTAGGGGGGACACTGAAGCTTTCTTT. Protein sequence: CSVTGGRGDTEAFF.

V and J are TRBV3-1 (or the pseudogene TRBV3-2) and TRBJ1-1; D is unclear. CDR1 LGHDT and CDR2 YNNKEL come from the germline V gene (reference sequence). V dropped 1 base and J dropped 11 bases, with 20 bases sitting between them. The CDR3 extends over 15 amino acids. This chain's CDR3 is CASSQGGGLGNGAFF. The CDR3 DNA reads TGTGCCAGCAGCCAAGGGGGTGGTTTGGGGAACGGGGCTTTCTTT.

The chain has TRBV3-1 (or the pseudogene TRBV3-2) and TRBJ2-3; D ambiguous. The CDR3 runs 12 residues. The germline V gene has CDR1 LGHDT and CDR2 YNNKEL (reference sequence). V dropped 3 bases and J dropped 4 bases, with 5 bases sitting between them. CDR3 loop: CASSHSSDTQYF. The CDR3 nucleotides read TGTGCCAGCAGCCATAGCTCAGATACGCAGTATTTT.